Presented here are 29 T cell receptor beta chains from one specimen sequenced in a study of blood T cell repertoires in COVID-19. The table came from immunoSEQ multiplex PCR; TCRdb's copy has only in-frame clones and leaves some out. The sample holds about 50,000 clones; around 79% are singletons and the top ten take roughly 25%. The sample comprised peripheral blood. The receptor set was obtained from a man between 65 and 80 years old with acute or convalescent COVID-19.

The chain's CDR3 is CASSRGGSETEAFF. The CDR3 DNA sequence: TGTGCCAGCAGCCGAGGGGGCTCGGAAACTGAAGCTTTCTTT. The V call is TRBV7-3, the J call TRBJ1-1; 7 bases line up with TRBD1. In germline, CDR1 is SGHTA, CDR2 FQGTGA. The CDR3 runs 14 residues. After removal of 5 bases from V and 5 bases from J, the junction contained 8 bases not matched to a gene.

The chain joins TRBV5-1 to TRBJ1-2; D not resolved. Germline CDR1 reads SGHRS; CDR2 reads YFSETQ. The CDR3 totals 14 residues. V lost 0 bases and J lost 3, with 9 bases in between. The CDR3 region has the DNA TGCGCCAGCAGCTTGGAGCCCCGGGACTATGGCTACACCTTC. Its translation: CASSLEPRDYGYTF. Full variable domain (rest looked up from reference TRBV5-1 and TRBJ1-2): KAGVTQTPRYLIKTRGQQVTLSCSPISGHRSVSWYQQTPGQGLQFLFEYFSETQRNKGNFPGRFSGRQFSNSRSEMNVSTLELGDSALYLCASSLEPRDYGYTFGSGTRLTVV.

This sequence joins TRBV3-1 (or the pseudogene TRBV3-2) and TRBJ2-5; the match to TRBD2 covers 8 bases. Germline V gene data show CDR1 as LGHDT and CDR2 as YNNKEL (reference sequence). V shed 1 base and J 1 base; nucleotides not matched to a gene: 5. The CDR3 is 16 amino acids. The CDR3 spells CASSQGFAGGQETQYF. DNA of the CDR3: TGTGCCAGCAGCCAAGGATTTGCGGGGGGCCAAGAGACCCAGTACTTC.

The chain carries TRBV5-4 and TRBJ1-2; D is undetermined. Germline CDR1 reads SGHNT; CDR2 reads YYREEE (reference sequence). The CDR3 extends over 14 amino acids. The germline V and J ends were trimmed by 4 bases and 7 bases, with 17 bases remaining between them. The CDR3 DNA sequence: TGTGCCAGCAGCCCTCGGAGAGGGTATAGTGGCTACACCTTC. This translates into CASSPRRGYSGYTF. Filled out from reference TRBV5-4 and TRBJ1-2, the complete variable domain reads ETGVTQSPTHLIKTRGQQVTLRCSSQSGHNTVSWYQQALGQGPQFIFQYYREEENGRGNFPPRFSGLQFPNYSSELNVNALELDDSALYLCASSPRRGYSGYTFGSGTRLTVV.

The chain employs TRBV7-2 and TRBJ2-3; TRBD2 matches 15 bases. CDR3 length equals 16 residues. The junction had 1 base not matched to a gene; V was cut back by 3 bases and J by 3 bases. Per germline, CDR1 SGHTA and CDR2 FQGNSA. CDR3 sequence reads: CASSFGTSGRTDTQYF. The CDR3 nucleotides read TGTGCCAGCAGCTTTGGGACTAGCGGGAGGACAGATACGCAGTATTTT.

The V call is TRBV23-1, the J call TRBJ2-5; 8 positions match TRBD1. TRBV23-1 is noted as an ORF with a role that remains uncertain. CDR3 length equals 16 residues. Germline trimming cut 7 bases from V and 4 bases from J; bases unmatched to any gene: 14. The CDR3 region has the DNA TGCGCCAGCATCTTCGAACCGGGACAGGTTGGAGAGACCCAGTACTTC. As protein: CASIFEPGQVGETQYF.

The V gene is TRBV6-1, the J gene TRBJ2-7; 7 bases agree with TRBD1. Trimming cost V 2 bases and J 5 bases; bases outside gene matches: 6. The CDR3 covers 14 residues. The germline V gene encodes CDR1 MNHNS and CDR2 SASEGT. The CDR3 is CASSEMGQTHEQYF. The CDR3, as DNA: TGTGCCAGCAGTGAAATGGGACAGACCCACGAGCAGTACTTC.

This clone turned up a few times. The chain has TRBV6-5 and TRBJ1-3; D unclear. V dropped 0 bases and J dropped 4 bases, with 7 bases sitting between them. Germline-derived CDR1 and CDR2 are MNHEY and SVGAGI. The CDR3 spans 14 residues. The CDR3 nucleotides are TGTGCCAGCAGTTACTCTACGGGAGGAAACACCATATATTTT. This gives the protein CASSYSTGGNTIYF.

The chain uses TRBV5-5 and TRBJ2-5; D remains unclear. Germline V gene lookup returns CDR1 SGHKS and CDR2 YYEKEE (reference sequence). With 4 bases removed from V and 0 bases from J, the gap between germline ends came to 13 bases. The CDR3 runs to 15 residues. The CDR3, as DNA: TGTGCCAGCAGCGAGTCCGCTCGTAACCAAGAGACCCAGTACTTC. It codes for CASSESARNQETQYF.

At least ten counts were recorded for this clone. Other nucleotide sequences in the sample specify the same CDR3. The CDR3 region is CAIGKLGPMARRETQYF. In DNA, the CDR3 is TGTGCCATCGGTAAGCTGGGCCCTATGGCCCGACGGGAGACCCAGTACTTC. The J gene is TRBJ2-5, the V gene TRBV28; D not resolved. The CDR3 covers 17 residues. V shed 10 bases and J shed 5 bases, with 29 bases lying between them. Germline V CDR1 and CDR2: MDHEN, SYDVKM.

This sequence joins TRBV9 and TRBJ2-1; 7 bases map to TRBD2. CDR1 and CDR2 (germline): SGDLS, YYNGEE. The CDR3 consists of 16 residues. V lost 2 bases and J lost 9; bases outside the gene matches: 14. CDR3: CASSVLGGGPGGEQFF. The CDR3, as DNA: TGTGCCAGCAGCGTTCTTGGTGGCGGGCCGGGGGGTGAGCAGTTCTTC.

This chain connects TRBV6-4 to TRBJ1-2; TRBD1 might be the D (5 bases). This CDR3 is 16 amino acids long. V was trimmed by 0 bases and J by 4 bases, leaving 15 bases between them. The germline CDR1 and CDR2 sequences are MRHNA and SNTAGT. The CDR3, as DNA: TGTGCCAGCAGTGACTCAGGTTTTGGAGGGGTCTATGGCTACACCTTC. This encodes CASSDSGFGGVYGYTF.

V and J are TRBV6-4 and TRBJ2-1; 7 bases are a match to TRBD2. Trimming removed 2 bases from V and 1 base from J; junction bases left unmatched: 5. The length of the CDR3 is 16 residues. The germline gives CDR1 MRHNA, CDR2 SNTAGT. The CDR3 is CASSDQAGKSYNEQFF. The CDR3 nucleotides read TGTGCCAGCAGTGACCAAGCGGGAAAATCCTACAATGAGCAGTTCTTC.

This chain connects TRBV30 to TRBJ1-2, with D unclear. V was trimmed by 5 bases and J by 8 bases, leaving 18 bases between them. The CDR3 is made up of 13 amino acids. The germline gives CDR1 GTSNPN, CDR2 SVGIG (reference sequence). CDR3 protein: CAWAWAGEQGYTF. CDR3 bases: TGTGCCTGGGCATGGGCCGGGGAGCAGGGCTACACCTTC.

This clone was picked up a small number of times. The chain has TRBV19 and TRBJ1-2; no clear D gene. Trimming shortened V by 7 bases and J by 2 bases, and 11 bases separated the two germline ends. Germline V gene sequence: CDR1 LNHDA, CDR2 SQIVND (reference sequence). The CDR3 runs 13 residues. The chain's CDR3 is CASMSSVNYGYTF. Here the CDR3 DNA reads TGTGCCAGTATGAGTAGCGTCAACTATGGCTACACCTTC. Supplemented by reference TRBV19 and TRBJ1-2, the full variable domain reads DGGITQSPKYLFRKEGQNVTLSCEQNLNHDAMYWYRQDPGQGLRLIYYSQIVNDFQKGDIAEGYSVSREKKESFPLTVTSAQKNPTAFYLCASMSSVNYGYTFGSGTRLTVV.

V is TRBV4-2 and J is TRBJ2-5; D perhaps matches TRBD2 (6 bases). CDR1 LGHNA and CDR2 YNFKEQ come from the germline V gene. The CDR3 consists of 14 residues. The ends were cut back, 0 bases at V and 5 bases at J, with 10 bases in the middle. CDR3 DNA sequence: TGTGCCAGCAGCCAAGAAGCAGGGAGGGAGACCCAGTACTTC. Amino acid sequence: CASSQEAGRETQYF.

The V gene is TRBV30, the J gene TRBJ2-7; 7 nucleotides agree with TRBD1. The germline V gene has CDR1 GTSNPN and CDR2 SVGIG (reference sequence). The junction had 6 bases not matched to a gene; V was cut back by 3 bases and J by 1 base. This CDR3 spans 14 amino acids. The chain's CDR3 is CAWRSGGTSYEQYF. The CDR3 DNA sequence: TGTGCCTGGAGGTCAGGGGGTACGTCCTACGAGCAGTACTTC. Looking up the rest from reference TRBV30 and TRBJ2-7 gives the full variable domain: SQTIHQWPATLVQPVGSPLSLECTVEGTSNPNLYWYRQAAGRGLQLLFYSVGIGQISSEVPQNLSASRPQDRQFILSSKKLLLSDSGFYLCAWRSGGTSYEQYFGPGTRLTVT.

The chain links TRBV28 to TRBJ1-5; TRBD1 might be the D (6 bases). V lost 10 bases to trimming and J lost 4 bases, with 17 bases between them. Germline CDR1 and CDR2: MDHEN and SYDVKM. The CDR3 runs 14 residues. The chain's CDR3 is CATLTGTRNQPQHF. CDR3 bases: TGTGCCACCCTTACAGGGACGAGGAATCAGCCCCAGCATTTT. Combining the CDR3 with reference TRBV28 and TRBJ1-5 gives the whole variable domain DVKVTQSSRYLVKRTGEKVFLECVQDMDHENMFWYRQDPGLGLRLIYFSYDVKMKEKGDIPEGYSVSREKKERFSLILESASTNQTSMYLCATLTGTRNQPQHFGDGTRLSIL.

The CDR3 loop reads CASSPYSPGELFF. The CDR3 DNA sequence: TGTGCCAGCAGCCCCTATAGCCCCGGGGAGCTGTTTTTT. The chain links TRBV11-3 to TRBJ2-2; D remains unclear. The CDR3 consists of 13 residues. With 5 bases removed from V and 6 bases from J, the gap between germline ends came to 10 bases. Germline assignment: CDR1 SGHNT and CDR2 YENEEA.

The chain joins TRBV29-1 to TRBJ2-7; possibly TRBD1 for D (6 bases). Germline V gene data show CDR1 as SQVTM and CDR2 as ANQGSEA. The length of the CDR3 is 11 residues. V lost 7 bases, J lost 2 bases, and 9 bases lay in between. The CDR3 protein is CSGGGTYEQYF. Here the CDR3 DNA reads TGCAGCGGAGGGGGAACCTACGAGCAGTACTTC.

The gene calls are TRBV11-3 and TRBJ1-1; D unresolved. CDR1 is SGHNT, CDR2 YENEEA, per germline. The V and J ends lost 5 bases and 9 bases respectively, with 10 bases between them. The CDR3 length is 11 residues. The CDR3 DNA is TGTGCCAGCAGCCAGTTCGAAAAAGCTTTCTTT. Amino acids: CASSQFEKAFF.

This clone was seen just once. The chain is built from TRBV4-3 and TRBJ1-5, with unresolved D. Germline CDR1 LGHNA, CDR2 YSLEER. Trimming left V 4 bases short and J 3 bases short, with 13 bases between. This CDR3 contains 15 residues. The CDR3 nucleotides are TGCGCCAGCAGCCGCGGAGGCCATACCAATCAGCCCCAGCATTTT. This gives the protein CASSRGGHTNQPQHF.

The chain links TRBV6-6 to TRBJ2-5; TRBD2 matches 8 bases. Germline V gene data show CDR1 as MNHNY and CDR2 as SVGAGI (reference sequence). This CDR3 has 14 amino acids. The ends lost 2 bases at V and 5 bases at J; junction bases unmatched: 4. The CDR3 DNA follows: TGTGCCAGCAGTTACCCCGGCGGGGGGGAGACCCAGTACTTC. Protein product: CASSYPGGGETQYF.

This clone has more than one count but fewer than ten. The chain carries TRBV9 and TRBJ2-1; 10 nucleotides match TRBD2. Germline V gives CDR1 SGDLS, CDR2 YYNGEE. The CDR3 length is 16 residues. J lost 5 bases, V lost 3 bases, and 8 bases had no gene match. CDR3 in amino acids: CASSGGSSGGHNEQFF. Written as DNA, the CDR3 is TGTGCCAGCAGCGGAGGGAGTAGCGGGGGGCACAATGAGCAGTTCTTC.

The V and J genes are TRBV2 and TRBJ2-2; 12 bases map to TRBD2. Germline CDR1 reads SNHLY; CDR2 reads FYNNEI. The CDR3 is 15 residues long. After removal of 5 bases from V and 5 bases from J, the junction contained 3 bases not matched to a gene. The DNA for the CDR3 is TGTGCCAGCAGTCCCGGACTAGCGGGAACCGGGGAGCTGTTTTTT. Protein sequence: CASSPGLAGTGELFF.

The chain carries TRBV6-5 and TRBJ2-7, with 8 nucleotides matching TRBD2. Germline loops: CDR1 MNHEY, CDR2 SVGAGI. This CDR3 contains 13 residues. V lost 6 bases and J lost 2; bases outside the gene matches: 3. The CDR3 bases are TGTGCCAGCAGGGAGCGGGGGCCCTACGAGCAGTACTTC. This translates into CASRERGPYEQYF.

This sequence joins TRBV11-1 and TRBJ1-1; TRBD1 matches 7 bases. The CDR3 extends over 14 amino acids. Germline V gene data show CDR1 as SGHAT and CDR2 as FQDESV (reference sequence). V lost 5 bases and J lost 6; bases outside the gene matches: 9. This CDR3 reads CASSPKGAFSEAFF. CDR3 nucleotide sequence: TGTGCCAGCAGCCCAAAGGGGGCATTTTCTGAAGCTTTCTTT.

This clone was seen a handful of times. The CDR3 DNA sequence: TGTGCCAGCAGACGTTCGGATGAGCAGTTCTTC. Translation gives CASRRSDEQFF. This chain links TRBV12-3 or TRBV12-4 with TRBJ2-1; D is ambiguous. CDR3 length equals 11 residues. The V and J ends lost 6 bases and 8 bases respectively, with 8 bases between them.

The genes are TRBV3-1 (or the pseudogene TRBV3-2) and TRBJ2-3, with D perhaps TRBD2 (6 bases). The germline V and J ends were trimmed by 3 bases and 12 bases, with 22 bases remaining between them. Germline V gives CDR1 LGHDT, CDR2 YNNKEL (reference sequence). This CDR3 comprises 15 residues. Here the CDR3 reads CASSHEPRLGGAQYF. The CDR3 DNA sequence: TGTGCCAGCAGCCATGAACCTCGATTAGGAGGGGCTCAGTATTTT.